This T cell receptor (beta chain) was recovered during a study of T cell responses to AZD1222 COVID-19 vaccine listed by TCRdb under 2021. Background for the entire study: AZD1222 recipients with second doses at about 4 weeks or about 12 weeks were pooled, because spike-specific TCR depth and breadth did not differ between schedules. Trial participants were enrolled by age into 18-55, 56-69 and 70-plus year subgroups, with 148, 28 and 57 TCR-sequenced participants respectively. TCR sequencing covered approximately 230 trial participants: approximately 200 given two doses of AZD1222 and 26 given two doses of MenACWY control vaccine.

The CDR3 measures 16 amino acids from cysteine to phenylalanine. Left in the record is the CDR3 DNA by itself, 48 bases read in frame from the first base. Looking up the germline V gene yields CDR1 SGDLS and CDR2 YYNGEE. The germline ends are 14 bases apart after V is trimmed by 0 bases and J by 3 bases. The paper as a whole reports these results and caveats: Participants were mostly white British and included more females than males, and it was suggested by the authors that clonal diversity may have been underestimated. After two AZD1222 doses, spike-specific TCR breadth and depth were significantly higher than at day 0 and than in MenACWY recipients. In the small 56-69-year group, the increase in depth fell short of significance, most likely because of low power. The whole spike protein was spanned by vaccine-associated CD4 TCRs, and dominant responses were seen in regions 160-218 and 743-854. Epitopes outside the regions mutated in the B.1.351 and B.1.1.7 variants were reportedly recognized by nearly half of the unique spike-specific TCRs. Conclusions about previously exposed vaccinees are limited, since just five or six AZD1222 recipients were seropositive for SARS-CoV-2 at baseline. Because no samples from the day 14 peak response were available, repertoires could be characterized only after the peak T cell response.

The CDR3 regions of human TCRbeta chains were analyzed by immunosequencing. Under the source paper's analysis protocol: TCRs in the repertoires were compared against a reference library of SARS-CoV-2-specific TCRs that had been generated with the MIRA antigen-specificity platform. Breadth was defined as the fraction of unique TCRs that were SARS-CoV-2-associated. Depth was defined as the fraction of total T cells that were SARS-CoV-2-associated. Using the MIRA data, each spike-specific TCR was assigned both to the spike region to which the TCR was reactive and to a CD4 or CD8 class. Log10-transformed breadth and depth values were compared by one-way ANOVA with Sidak's multiple comparisons tests. TCRdb carries this immuneACCESS record with in-frame sequences only. Its versions omit some clonotypes, under half of them owing to an unresolved V gene in the studies checked, with the rest unexplained. From that table come the V and J calls and clone size; the DNA was used to work out D and trimming. Within this sample are over 130,000 clones, with roughly 94% of them counted one time only. The top ten clonotypes cover roughly 1.3% of the sample.

A note on this clone: Its specific antigen is unknown. It has no much larger one-base neighbor in the sample; base qualities were not kept.

The sample's time point, from its label and the paper: baseline before first vaccination. Vaccinee samples were obtained from the UK trials COV001 and COV002, which included a single-blind randomized controlled phase 2/3 trial of AZD1222 (ChAdOx1 nCoV-19) in healthy adults. Trial participant PBMC samples were collected at day 0 and day 28 after the second dose for TCRbeta chain sequencing. This sequence uses TRBV9 and TRBJ2-3; the D gene cannot be named for sure. The sample was peripheral blood, taken on day 0 of AZD1222 vaccination. This clonotype originated in an adult in good health. The encoded CDR3 is CASSVDLDWWTDTQYF. Here is the DNA: TGTGCCAGCAGCGTAGACCTGGATTGGTGGACAGATACGCAGTATTTT.